Below are 2 T cell receptor beta chains sequenced from a single sample in a study of PD-1 blockade in classical Hodgkin lymphoma. The assay was immunoSEQ multiplex PCR, and TCRdb's table has in-frame clones only and misses some. The sample yields tens of thousands of clones, approximately 90% seen once. The time point is: cycle 4 day 1 (C4D1), after six to seven weeks of nivolumab. Each patient experienced a relapse that followed autologous stem cell transplantation, and brentuximab vedotin exposure varied. The input for sequencing was peripheral blood mononuclear cells (PBMCs), taken before the fourth cycle of nivolumab. These receptor sequences come from a human donor with classical Hodgkin lymphoma.

The chain recombines TRBV11-2 with TRBJ2-5; no firm D call. The CDR3 is 16 amino acids. Germline CDR1 is SGHAT and CDR2 is FQNNGV. V gave up 2 bases and J gave up 1 base, with 14 bases separating them. The CDR3 spells CASSLQISPFQETQYF. In DNA form, the CDR3 reads TGTGCCAGCAGCTTACAAATCTCTCCATTCCAAGAGACCCAGTACTTC.

V usage is TRBV7-9 and J usage is TRBJ2-3, with TRBD2 matching 10 bases. V lost 3 bases to trimming and J lost 15 bases; unmatched junction nucleotides: 6. CDR3 length: 12 residues. Germline V CDR1 and CDR2: SEHNR, FQNEAQ (reference sequence). This CDR3 reads CASSFPGLASYF. The CDR3 region has the DNA TGTGCCAGCAGCTTCCCGGGACTAGCGAGCTATTTT.